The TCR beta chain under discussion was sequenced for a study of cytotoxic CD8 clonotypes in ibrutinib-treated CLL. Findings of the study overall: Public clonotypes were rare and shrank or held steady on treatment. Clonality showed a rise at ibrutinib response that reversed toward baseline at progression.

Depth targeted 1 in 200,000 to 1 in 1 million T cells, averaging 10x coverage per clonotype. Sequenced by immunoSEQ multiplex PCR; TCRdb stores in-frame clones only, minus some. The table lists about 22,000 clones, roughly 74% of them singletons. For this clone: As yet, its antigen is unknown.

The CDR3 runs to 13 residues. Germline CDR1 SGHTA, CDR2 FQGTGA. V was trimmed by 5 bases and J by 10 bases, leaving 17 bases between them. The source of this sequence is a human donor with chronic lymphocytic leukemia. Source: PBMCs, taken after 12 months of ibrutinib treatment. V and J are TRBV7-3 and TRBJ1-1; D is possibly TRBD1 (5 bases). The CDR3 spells CASSPTRTGPAFF. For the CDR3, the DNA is TGTGCCAGCAGCCCCACCAGGACGGGGCCAGCTTTCTTT.